This T cell receptor beta chain originates from a study of blood T cell repertoires in COVID-19. Study-wide context: The samples span acute and convalescent COVID-19 from the United States, Italy and Spain. T cells, B-cell-depleted T cells, or PBMCs provided the cDNA or gDNA that served as material.

Study processing details: Amplification of reference gene primers was used by the study to estimate nucleated cell counts. TCRdb's copy holds only in-frame clones and misses some; the assay was immunoSEQ multiplex PCR. Clone size and V and J calls were adopted from that table, with D and trimming inferred from the DNA. The sample lists roughly 97,000 clones, about nine tenths occurring once. Germline CDR1 SGHRS, CDR2 YFSETQ. The CDR3 runs to 14 residues. Trimming took off 0 bases at V and 0 bases at J, with 6 bases between the two ends. The V call is TRBV5-1, the J call TRBJ2-5, with a weak D call TRBD2 (6 bases). The sequence was obtained from a man aged 60 to 69 with acute or convalescent COVID-19. Material: peripheral blood. For the CDR3, the DNA is TGCGCCAGCAGCTTGGGGACTAACCAAGAGACCCAGTACTTC. Encoded protein: CASSLGTNQETQYF.